This T cell receptor (beta chain) was obtained from a study of vaccination effects on CD4 cells after COVID-19. Study-wide background: Two-dose BNT162b2 or mRNA-1273 vaccination was given to participants. Samples from a couple of convalescent patients were given 16 days and one week before vaccination. Regarding the study as a whole: Clonal contraction was marked in infection- and vaccine-induced clones late after vaccination.

The data were produced by immunoSEQ multiplex PCR, yet TCRdb's version contains in-frame clones alone and is incomplete. The data hold approximately 40,000 clones, with approximately 73% observed a single time. Prior to sequencing, the ViraFEST assay stimulated PBMC with viral peptide pools, which expanded the antigen-specific CD4+ T cells. The authors isolated CD4+ T cells after around 9 days of culture. Their SARS-CoV-2 infection, verified by PCR, occurred between March and December 2020. Half the medium was replaced with IL-2 medium on days 3 and 7. Comments on this clone: What it binds is not known.

Deletions cut 4 bases from V and 3 bases from J, with 9 bases between. The CDR3 has 14 residues. The germline gives CDR1 MGHRA, CDR2 YSYEKL. The sequence derives from a human donor who had a prior SARS-CoV-2 infection. The specimen was CD4+ T cells from PBMCs cultured with a peptide pool, collected before COVID-19 vaccination. V and J are TRBV4-1 and TRBJ2-2; the D is unclear. As DNA, the CDR3 is TGCGCCAGCAGCCCCATTGGTTACACCGGGGAGCTGTTTTTT. Translation gives CASSPIGYTGELFF.